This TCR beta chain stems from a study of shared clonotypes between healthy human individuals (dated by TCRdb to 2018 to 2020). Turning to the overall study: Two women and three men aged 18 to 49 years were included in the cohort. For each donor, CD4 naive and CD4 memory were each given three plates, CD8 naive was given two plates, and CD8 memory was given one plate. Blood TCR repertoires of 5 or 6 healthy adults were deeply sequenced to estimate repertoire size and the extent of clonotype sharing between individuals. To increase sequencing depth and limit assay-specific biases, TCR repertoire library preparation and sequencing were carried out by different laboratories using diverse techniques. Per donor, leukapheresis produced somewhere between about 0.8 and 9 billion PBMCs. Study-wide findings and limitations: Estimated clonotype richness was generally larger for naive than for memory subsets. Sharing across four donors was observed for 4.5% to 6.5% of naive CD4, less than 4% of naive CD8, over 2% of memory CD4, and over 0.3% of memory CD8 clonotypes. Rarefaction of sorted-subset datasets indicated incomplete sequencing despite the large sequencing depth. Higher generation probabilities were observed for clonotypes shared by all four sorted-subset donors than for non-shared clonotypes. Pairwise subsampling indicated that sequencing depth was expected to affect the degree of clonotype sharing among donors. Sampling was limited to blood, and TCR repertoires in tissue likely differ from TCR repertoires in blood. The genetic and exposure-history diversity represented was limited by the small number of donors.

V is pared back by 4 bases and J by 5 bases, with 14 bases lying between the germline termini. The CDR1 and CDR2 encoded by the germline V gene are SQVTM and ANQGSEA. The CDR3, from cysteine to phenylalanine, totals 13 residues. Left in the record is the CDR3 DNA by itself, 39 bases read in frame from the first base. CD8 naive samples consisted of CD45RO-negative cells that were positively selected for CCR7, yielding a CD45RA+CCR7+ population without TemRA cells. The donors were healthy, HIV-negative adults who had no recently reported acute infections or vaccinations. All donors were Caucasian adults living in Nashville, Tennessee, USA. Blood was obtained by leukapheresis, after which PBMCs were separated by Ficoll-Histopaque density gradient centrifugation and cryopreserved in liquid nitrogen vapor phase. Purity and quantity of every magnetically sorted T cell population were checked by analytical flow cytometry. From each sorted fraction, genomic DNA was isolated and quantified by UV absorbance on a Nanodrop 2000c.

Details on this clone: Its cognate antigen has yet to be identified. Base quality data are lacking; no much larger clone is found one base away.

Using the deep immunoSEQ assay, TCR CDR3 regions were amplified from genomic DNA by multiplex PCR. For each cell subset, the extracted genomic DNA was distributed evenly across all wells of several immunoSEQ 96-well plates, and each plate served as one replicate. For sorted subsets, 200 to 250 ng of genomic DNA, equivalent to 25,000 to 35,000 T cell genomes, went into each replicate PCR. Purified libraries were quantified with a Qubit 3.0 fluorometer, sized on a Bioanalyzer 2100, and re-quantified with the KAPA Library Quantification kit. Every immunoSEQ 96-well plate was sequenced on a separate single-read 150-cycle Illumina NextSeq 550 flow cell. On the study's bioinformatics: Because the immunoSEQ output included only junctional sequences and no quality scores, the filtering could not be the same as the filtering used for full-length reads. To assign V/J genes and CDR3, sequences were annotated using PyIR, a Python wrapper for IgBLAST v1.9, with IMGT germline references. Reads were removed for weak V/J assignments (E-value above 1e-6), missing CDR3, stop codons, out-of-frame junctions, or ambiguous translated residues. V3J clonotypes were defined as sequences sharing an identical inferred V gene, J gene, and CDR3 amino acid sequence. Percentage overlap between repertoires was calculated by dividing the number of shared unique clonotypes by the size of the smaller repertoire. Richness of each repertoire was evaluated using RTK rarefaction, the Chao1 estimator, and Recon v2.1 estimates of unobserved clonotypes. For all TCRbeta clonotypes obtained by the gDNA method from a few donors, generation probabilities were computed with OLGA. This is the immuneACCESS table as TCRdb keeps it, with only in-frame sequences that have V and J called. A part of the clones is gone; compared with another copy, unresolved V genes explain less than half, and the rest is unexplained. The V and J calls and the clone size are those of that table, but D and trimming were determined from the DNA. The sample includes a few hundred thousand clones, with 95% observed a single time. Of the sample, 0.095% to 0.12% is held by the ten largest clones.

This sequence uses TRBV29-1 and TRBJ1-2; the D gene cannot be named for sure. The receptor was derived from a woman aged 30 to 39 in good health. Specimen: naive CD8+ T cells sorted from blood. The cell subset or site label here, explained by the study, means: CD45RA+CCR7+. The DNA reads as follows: TGCAGCGTTGTAATTCTCGGGAAATATGGCTACACCTTC. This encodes CSVVILGKYGYTF.